The clone carrying this TCR beta chain was counted between two and nine times. The data are from a study of blood T cells in healthy people across ages. A second PCR, run for roughly 7 to 11 cycles, used a sample-barcoded 5' primer plus a J-beta primer mix. Each of the cDNA molecules was tagged by a template-switch adaptor with 12 random nucleotides. TCRdb analysed the 5' RACE reads with MiXCR anew, one entry per CDR3 protein. The profile shows 1,500,000 or so distinct CDR3 sequences, roughly 60% of them singletons. V was clipped by 8 bases and J by 5 bases, with 15 bases between them. The CDR3 sequence is 14 residues long.

This chain links TRBV12-3 or TRBV12-4 with TRBJ1-4; D gene unclear. The material sequenced was blood. The sequence was obtained from a man younger than 30 in good health. The DNA of the CDR3 is TGTGCCAGCGGACCCGGCACGGGGAATGAAAAACTGTTTTTT. It codes for CASGPGTGNEKLFF.